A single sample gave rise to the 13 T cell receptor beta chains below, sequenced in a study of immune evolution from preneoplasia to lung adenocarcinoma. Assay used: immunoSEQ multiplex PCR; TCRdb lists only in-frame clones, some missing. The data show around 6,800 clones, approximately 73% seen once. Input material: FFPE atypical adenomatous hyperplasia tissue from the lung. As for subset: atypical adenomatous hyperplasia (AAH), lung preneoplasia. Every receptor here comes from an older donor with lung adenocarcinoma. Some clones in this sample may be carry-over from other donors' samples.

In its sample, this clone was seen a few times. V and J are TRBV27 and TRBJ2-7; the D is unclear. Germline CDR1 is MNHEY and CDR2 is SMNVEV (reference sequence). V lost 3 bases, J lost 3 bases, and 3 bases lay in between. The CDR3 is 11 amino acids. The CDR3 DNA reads TGTGCCAGCAGTTTTGGCTACGAGCAGTACTTC. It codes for CASSFGYEQYF.

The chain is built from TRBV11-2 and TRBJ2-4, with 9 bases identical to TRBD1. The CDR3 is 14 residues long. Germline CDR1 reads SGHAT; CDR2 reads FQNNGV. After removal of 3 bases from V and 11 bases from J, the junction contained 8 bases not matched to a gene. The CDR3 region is CASSFEDRGRVQYF. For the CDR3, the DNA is TGTGCCAGCAGCTTCGAGGACAGGGGACGGGTTCAGTACTTC.

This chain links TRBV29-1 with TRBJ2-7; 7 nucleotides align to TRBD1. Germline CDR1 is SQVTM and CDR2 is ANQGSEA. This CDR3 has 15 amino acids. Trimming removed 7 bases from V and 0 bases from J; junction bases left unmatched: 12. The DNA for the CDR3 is TGCAGCGCCCTGCTTGACAGGGATAGCTCCTACGAGCAGTACTTC. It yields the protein CSALLDRDSSYEQYF.

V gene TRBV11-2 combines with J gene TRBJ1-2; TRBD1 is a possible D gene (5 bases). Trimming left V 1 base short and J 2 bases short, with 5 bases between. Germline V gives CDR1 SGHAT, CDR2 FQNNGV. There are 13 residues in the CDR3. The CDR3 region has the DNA TGTGCCAGCAGCTTAGGACAGAACTATGGCTACACCTTC. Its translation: CASSLGQNYGYTF.

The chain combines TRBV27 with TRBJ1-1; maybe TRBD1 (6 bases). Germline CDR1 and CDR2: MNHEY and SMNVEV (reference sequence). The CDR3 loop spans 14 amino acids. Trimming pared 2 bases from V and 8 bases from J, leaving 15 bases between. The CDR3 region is CASSLARYGTEAFF. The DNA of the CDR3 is TGTGCCAGCAGTTTAGCCCGGTATGGGACAGAAGCTTTCTTT.

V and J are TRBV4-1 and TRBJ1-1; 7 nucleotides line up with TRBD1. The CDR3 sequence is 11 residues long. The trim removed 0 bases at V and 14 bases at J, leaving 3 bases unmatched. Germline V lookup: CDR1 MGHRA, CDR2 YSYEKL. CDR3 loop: CASSQDRGKFF. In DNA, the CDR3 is TGCGCCAGCAGCCAAGACAGGGGGAAGTTCTTT.

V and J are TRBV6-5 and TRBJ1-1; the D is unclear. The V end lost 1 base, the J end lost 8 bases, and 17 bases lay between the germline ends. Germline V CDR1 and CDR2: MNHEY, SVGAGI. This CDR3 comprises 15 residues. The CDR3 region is CASSYLAGGLSEAFF. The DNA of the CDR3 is TGTGCCAGCAGTTACTTAGCAGGCGGACTGTCAGAAGCTTTCTTT.

The CDR3 DNA reads as TGTGCCAGCAGCTTAAGTGTGGGGACGGCCTCCTACGAGCAGTACTTC. Encoded protein: CASSLSVGTASYEQYF. The V gene is TRBV7-9, the J gene TRBJ2-5; D may be TRBD1 or TRBD2 (5 bases each). The assigned J gene may be wrong: the sequence end matches TRBJ2-7 better. Germline V gives CDR1 SEHNR, CDR2 FQNEAQ (reference sequence). The CDR3 sequence is 16 residues long.

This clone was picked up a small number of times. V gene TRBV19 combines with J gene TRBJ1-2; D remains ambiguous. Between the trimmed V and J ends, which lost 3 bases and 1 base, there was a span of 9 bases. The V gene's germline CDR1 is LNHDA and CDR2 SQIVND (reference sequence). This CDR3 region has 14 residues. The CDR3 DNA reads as TGTGCCAGTAGTATTCTGGGGAATAACTATGGCTACACCTTC. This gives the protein CASSILGNNYGYTF.

CDR3 sequence: CASSETLNTEAFF. CDR3 DNA sequence: TGTGCCAGCTCAGAAACACTGAACACTGAAGCTTTCTTT. This sequence joins TRBV18 and TRBJ1-1; D is ambiguous. The CDR3 runs 13 residues. Trimming took off 5 bases at V and 0 bases at J, with 7 bases between the two ends. Germline CDR1 is KGHSH and CDR2 is LQKENI.

This chain's CDR3 is CASSPDREETQYF. For the CDR3, the DNA is TGTGCCAGTAGTCCGGACAGAGAAGAGACCCAGTACTTC. This chain joins TRBV19 and TRBJ2-5; a possible D gene is TRBD1 (6 bases). This CDR3 is 13 amino acids long. CDR1 LNHDA and CDR2 SQIVND come from the germline V gene (reference sequence). V gave up 5 bases and J gave up 3 bases, with 10 bases separating them.

The CDR3 loop reads CASSLWAGVQETQYF. CDR3 DNA sequence: TGTGCCAGCAGCTTGTGGGCGGGGGTACAAGAGACCCAGTACTTC. The V and J genes are TRBV7-2 and TRBJ2-5; TRBD2 aligns across 7 bases. Looked up from germline, CDR1 is SGHTA and CDR2 is FQGNSA. This CDR3 region has 15 residues. V lost 3 bases to trimming and J lost 2 bases; unmatched junction nucleotides: 6. Full variable domain (remainder filled in from reference TRBV7-2 and TRBJ2-5): GAGVSQSPSNKVTEKGKDVELRCDPISGHTALYWYRQSLGQGLEFLIYFQGNSAPDKSGLPSDRFSAERTGGSVSTLTIQRTQQEDSAVYLCASSLWAGVQETQYFGPGTRLLVL.

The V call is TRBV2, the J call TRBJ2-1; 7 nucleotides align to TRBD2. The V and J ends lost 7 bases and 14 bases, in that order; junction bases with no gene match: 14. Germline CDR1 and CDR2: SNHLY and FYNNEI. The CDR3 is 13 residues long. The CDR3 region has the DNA TGTGCCAGCAACTTTCGGGGGAGCGGGAATAAGTTCTTC. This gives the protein CASNFRGSGNKFF.